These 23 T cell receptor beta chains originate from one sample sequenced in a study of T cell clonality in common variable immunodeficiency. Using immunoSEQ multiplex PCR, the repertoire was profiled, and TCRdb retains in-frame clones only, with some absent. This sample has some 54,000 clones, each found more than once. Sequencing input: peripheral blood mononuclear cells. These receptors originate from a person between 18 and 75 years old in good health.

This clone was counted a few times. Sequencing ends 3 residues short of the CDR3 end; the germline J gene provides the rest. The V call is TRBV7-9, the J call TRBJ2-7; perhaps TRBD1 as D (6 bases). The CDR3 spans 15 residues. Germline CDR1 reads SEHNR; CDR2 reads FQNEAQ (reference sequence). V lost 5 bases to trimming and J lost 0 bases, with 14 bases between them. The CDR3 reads CASSPGQSYSYEQYF. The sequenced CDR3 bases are TGTGCCAGCAGCCCCGGACAGTCCTACTCCTACGAG.

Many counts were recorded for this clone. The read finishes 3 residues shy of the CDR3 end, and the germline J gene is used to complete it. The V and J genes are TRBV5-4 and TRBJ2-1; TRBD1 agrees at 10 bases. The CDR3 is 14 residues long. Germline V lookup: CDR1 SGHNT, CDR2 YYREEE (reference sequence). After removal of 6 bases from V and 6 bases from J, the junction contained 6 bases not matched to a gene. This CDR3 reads CASTTRTGGNEQFF. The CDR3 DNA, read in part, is TGTGCCAGCACAACGAGGACAGGGGGCAATGAG.

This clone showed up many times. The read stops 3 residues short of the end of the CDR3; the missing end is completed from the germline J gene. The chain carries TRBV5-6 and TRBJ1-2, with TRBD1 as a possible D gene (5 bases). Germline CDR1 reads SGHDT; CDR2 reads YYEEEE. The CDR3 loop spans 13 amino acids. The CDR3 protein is CASSSWGGIGYTF. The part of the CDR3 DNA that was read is TGTGCCAGCAGCTCGTGGGGGGGGATAGGC.

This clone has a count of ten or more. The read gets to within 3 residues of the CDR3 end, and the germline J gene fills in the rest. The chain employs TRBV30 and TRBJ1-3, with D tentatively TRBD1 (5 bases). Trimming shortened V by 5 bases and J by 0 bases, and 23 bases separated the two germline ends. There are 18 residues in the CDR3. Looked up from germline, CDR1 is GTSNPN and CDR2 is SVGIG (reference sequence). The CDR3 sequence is CAWLQPKGRTSSGNTIYF. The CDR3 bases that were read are TGTGCCTGGCTCCAACCCAAGGGGCGGACCTCCTCTGGAAACACC.

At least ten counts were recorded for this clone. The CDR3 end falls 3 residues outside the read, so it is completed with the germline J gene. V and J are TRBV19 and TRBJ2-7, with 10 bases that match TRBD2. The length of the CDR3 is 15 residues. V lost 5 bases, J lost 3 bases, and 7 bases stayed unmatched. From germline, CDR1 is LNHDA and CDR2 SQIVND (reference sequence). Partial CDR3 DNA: TGTGCCAGTAGTGGGGGGGGGACTAGCGTCTACGAG. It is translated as CASSGGGTSVYE. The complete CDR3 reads CASSGGGTSVYEQYF.

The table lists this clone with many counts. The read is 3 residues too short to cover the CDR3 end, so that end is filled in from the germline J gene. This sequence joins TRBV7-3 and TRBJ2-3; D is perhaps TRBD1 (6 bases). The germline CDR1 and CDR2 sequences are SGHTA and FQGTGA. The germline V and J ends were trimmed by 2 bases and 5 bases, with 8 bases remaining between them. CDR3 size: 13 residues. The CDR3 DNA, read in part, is TGTGCCAGCAGCTTATCACAGGGAGATACG. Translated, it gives CASSLSQGDT. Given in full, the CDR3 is CASSLSQGDTQYF.

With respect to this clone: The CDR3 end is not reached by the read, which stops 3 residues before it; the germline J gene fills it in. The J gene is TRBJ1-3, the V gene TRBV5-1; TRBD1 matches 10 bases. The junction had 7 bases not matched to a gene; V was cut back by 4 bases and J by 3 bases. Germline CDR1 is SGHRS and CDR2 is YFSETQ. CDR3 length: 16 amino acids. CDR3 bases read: TGCGCCAGCAGCCTCCTGACAGGGGGCGGTGGAAACACC. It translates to CASSLLTGGGGNT. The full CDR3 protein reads CASSLLTGGGGNTIYF.

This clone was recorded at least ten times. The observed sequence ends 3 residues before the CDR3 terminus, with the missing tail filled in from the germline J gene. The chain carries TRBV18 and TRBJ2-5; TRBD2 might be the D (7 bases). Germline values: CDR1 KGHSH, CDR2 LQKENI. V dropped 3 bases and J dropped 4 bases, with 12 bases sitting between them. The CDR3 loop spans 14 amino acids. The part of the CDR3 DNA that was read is TGTGCCAGCTCACCCGCGGGGGCCCCAGAGACC. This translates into CASSPAGAPET. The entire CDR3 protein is CASSPAGAPETQYF.

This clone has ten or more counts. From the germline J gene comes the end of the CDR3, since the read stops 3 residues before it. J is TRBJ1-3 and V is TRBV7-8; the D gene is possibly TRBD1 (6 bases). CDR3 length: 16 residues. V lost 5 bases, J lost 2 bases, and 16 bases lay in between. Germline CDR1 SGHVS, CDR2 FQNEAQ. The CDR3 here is CASSPTPRGPGNTIYF. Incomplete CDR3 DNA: TGTGCCAGCAGCCCCACCCCCAGGGGCCCTGGAAACACC.

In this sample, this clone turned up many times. The CDR3 is CSAGTGGTEAFF. Partial CDR3 DNA: TGCAGTGCGGGGACAGGGGGGACTGAA. The chain recombines TRBV20-1 with TRBJ1-1; 11 bases are a match to TRBD1. The CDR3 goes on 3 residues after the read ends, and that part is filled in from the germline J gene. Trimming took 6 bases from V and 5 from J; bases not matched to a gene: 2. The length of the CDR3 is 12 residues. Germline values: CDR1 DFQATT, CDR2 SNEGSKA (reference sequence).

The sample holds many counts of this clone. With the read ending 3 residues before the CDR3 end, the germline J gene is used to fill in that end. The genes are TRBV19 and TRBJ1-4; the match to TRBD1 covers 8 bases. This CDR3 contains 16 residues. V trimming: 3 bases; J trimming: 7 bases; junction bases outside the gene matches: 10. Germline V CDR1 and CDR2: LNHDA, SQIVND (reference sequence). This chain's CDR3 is CASSITRGHYREKLFF. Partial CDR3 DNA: TGTGCCAGTAGTATTACCAGGGGGCACTACCGTGAAAAA.

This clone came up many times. Incomplete CDR3 DNA: TGTGCTAGTGGTTTGGGGACTAGCGGGAGTTCAGATACG. This codes for CASGLGTSGSSDT. In full, the CDR3 reads CASGLGTSGSSDTQYF. This rearrangement joins TRBV12-5 to TRBJ2-3; 13 bases line up with TRBD2. The read terminates 3 residues before the CDR3 end, so the remaining end is supplied by the germline J gene. With V trimmed by 1 base and J by 4 bases, 2 bases remained unmatched. Germline CDR1 reads LGHNT; CDR2 reads FRNRAP. The CDR3 is 16 amino acids.

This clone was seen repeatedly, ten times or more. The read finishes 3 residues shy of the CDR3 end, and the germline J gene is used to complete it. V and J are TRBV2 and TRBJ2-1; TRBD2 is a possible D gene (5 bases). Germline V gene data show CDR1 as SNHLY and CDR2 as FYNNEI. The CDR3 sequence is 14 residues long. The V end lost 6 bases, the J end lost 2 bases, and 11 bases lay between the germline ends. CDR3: CASSPGNTYNEQFF. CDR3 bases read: TGTGCCAGCAGCCCGGGGAACACCTACAATGAG.

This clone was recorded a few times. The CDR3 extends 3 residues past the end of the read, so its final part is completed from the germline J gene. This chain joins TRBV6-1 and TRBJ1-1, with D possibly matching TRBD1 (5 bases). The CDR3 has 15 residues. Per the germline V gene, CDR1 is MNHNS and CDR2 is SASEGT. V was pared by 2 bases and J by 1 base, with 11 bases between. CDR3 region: CASSEHGGTNTEAFF. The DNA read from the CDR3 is TGTGCCAGCAGTGAACATGGGGGGACGAACACTGAA.

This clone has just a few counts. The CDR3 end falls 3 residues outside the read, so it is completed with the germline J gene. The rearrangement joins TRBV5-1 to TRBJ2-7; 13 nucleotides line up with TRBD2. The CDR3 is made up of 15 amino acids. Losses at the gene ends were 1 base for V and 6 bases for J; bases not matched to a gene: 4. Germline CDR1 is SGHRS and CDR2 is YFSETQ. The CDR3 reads CASSLLTSGGTEQYF. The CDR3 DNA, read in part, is TGCGCCAGCAGCTTGTTGACTAGCGGGGGGACCGAG.

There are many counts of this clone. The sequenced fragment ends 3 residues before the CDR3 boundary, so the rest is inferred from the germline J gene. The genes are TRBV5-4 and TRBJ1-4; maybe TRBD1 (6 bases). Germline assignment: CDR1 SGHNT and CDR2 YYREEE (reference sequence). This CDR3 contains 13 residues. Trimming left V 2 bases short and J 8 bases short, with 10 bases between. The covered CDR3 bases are TGTGCCAGCAGCTTAACAGGGTCGGAAAAA. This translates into CASSLTGSEK. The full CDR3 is CASSLTGSEKLFF.

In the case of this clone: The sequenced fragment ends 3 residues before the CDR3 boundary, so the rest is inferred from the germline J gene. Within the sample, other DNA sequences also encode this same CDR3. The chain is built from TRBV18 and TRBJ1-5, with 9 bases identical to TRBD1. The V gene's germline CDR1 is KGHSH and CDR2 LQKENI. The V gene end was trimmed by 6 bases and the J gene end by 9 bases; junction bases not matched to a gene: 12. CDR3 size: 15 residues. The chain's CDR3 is CASSPWRTGEGPQHF. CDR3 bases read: TGTGCCAGCTCGCCATGGCGGACAGGGGAGGGGCCC.

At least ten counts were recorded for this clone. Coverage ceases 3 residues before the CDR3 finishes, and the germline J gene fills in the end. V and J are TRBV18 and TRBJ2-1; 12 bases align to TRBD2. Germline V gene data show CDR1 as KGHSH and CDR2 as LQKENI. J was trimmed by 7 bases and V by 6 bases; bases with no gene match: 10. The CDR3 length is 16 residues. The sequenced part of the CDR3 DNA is TGTGCCAGCTCCCGCTATCTAGCGGGGGGGTGGAATGAG. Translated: CASSRYLAGGWNE. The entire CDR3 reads CASSRYLAGGWNEQFF.

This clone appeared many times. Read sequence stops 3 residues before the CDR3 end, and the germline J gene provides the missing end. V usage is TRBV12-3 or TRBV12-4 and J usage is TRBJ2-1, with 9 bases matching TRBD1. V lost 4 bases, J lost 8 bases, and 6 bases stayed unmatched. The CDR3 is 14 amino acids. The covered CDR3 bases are TGTGCCAGCAGTTCCGGGACAGGGTTCCATGAG. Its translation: CASSSGTGFHE. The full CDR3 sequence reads CASSSGTGFHEQFF.

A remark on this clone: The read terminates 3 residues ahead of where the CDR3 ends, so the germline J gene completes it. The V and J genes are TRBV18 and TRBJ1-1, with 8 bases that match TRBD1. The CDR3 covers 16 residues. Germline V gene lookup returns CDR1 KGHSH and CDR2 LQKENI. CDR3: CASSPLELTGEAEAFF. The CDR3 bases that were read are TGTGCCAGCTCACCATTAGAACTGACAGGGGAAGCCGAA.

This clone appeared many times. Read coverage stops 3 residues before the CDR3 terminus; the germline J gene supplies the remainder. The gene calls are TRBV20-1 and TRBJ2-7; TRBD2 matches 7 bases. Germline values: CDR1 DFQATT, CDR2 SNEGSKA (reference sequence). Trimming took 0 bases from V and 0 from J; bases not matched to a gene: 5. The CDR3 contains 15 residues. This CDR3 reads CSARDLAGSSYEQYF. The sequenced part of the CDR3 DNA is TGCAGTGCTAGAGACTTAGCGGGCTCCTCCTACGAG.

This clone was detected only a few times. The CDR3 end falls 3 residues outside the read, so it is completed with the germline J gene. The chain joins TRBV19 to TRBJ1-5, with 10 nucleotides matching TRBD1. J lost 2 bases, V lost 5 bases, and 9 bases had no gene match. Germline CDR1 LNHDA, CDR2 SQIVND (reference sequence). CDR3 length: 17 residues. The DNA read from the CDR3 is TGTGCCAGTAGTCCCGGGACAGGGGTGGGCGGCAATCAGCCC. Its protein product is CASSPGTGVGGNQP. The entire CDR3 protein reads CASSPGTGVGGNQPQHF.

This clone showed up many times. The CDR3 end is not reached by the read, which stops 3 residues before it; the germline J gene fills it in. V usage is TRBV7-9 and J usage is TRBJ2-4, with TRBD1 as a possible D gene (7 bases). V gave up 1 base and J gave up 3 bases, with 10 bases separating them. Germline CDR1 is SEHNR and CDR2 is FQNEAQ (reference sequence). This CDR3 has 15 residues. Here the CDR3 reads CASSLVQGGKNIQYF. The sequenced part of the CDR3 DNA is TGTGCCAGCAGCTTAGTCCAGGGGGGCAAAAACATT. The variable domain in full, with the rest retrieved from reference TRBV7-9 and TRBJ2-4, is DTGVSQNPRHKITKRGQNVTFRCDPISEHNRLYWYRQTLGQGPEFLTYFQNEAQLEKSRLLSDRFSAERPKGSFSTLEIQRTEQGDSAMYLCASSLVQGGKNIQYFGAGTRLSVL.